Presented here are 29 T cell receptor beta chains from one specimen sequenced in a study of cytomegalovirus exposure and HLA in healthy donors. The PCR made use of 60 Vbeta and 13 Jbeta primers. This table comes from immunoSEQ multiplex PCR, and its TCRdb copy is limited to in-frame clones, with some not included. The sample contains approximately 130,000 clones, about four fifths of which appear only once. What was sequenced was PBMCs. The receptors were sampled from a woman aged 18 to 35 in good health and CMV-seronegative.

The chain is built from TRBV7-2 and TRBJ2-3; TRBD2 matches at 9 bases. The trim removed 7 bases at V and 6 bases at J, leaving 11 bases unmatched. The CDR3 is 15 amino acids. Germline V gives CDR1 SGHTA, CDR2 FQGNSA. The CDR3 loop is CASNFFGSGGDTQYF. The CDR3 region has the DNA TGTGCCAGCAACTTTTTCGGAAGCGGGGGGGATACGCAGTATTTT.

This clone was counted a single time. The chain recombines TRBV6-5 with TRBJ1-1; no clear D. CDR1 and CDR2 (germline): MNHEY, SVGAGI. Trimming pared 5 bases from V and 7 bases from J, leaving 11 bases between. The CDR3 runs to 12 residues. In DNA form, the CDR3 reads TGTGCCAGCAGTATACAGCCAGTTGAAGCTTTCTTT. Its translation is CASSIQPVEAFF.

The chain combines TRBV5-1 with TRBJ1-1; tentatively, D is TRBD1 (6 bases). The CDR3 has 15 residues. V shed 7 bases and J shed 4 bases, with 20 bases lying between them. CDR1 and CDR2 (germline): SGHRS, YFSETQ. The DNA of the CDR3 is TGCGCCAGCCAAGGACAGCCACAGGGTGCCACTGAAGCTTTCTTT. Its protein is CASQGQPQGATEAFF.

The rearrangement uses TRBV19 and TRBJ2-1; 9 bases are shared with TRBD2. Germline-derived CDR1 and CDR2 are LNHDA and SQIVND (reference sequence). V shed 3 bases and J 6 bases; nucleotides not matched to a gene: 6. The CDR3 spans 15 residues. The CDR3 protein is CASSIPRLAANEQFF. DNA for the CDR3: TGTGCCAGTAGTATTCCGCGACTAGCGGCCAATGAGCAGTTCTTC.

This chain connects TRBV7-9 to TRBJ2-7; tentative D call: TRBD2 (5 bases). Germline CDR1 is SEHNR and CDR2 is FQNEAQ (reference sequence). The CDR3 totals 12 residues. V lost 8 bases and J 5 bases, leaving 13 bases between the germline ends. The CDR3 DNA reads as TGTGCCAGCTTCCGGACTTACCACGAGCAGTACTTC. Its translation: CASFRTYHEQYF. The full variable domain, in which reference TRBV7-9 and TRBJ2-7 provide the parts outside the CDR3, is DTGVSQNPRHKITKRGQNVTFRCDPISEHNRLYWYRQTLGQGPEFLTYFQNEAQLEKSRLLSDRFSAERPKGSFSTLEIQRTEQGDSAMYLCASFRTYHEQYFGPGTRLTVT.

This rearrangement joins TRBV5-1 to TRBJ1-2; D is ambiguous. CDR1 is SGHRS, CDR2 YFSETQ, per germline. This CDR3 is 14 amino acids long. Trimming removed 0 bases at V and 6 bases at J, with 12 bases between. CDR3: CASSLDREVNGYTF. The CDR3 bases are TGCGCCAGCAGCTTGGATAGGGAGGTGAATGGCTACACCTTC.

In this sample, this clone turned up once. The rearrangement joins TRBV5-1 to TRBJ2-7; D remains ambiguous. Germline CDR1 and CDR2: SGHRS and YFSETQ. With 0 bases removed from V and 3 bases from J, the gap between germline ends came to 4 bases. The CDR3 sequence is 12 residues long. The CDR3 nucleotides are TGCGCCAGCAGCTTGGTGAGCTACGAGCAGTACTTC. Amino acids: CASSLVSYEQYF. Looking up the rest from reference TRBV5-1 and TRBJ2-7 gives the full variable domain: KAGVTQTPRYLIKTRGQQVTLSCSPISGHRSVSWYQQTPGQGLQFLFEYFSETQRNKGNFPGRFSGRQFSNSRSEMNVSTLELGDSALYLCASSLVSYEQYFGPGTRLTVT.

The J gene is TRBJ1-1, the V gene TRBV5-6, with D unresolved. CDR3 length: 14 residues. Per germline, CDR1 SGHDT and CDR2 YYEEEE. Trimming took 1 base from V and 0 from J, leaving 7 bases between them. The CDR3 DNA follows: TGTGCCAGCAGCTTGAACAGTCTGAACACTGAAGCTTTCTTT. Translated: CASSLNSLNTEAFF.

The genes are TRBV18 and TRBJ2-7; TRBD1 matches at 9 bases. Germline CDR1 KGHSH, CDR2 LQKENI. CDR3 size: 15 residues. The ends lost 2 bases at V and 1 base at J; junction bases unmatched: 3. CDR3 amino acids: CASSPGTGSSYEQYF. Here the CDR3 DNA reads TGTGCCAGCTCACCAGGGACAGGGAGTTCCTACGAGCAGTACTTC.

This chain joins TRBV10-3 and TRBJ2-5; D may be TRBD2 (6 bases). The CDR3 has 15 amino acids. Germline V lookup: CDR1 ENHRY, CDR2 SYGVKD. The V end lost 10 bases, the J end lost 1 base, and 19 bases lay between the germline ends. CDR3 amino acids: CATSEGVEAQETQYF. CDR3 DNA: TGTGCCACCTCGGAGGGTGTGGAGGCCCAAGAGACCCAGTACTTC.

The CDR3 bases are TGTGCCAGCAGGCCGTCGACAGGGCAAGAGACCCAGTACTTC. It specifies CASRPSTGQETQYF. The rearrangement joins TRBV27 to TRBJ2-5; TRBD1 matches 7 bases. Germline assignment: CDR1 MNHEY and CDR2 SMNVEV (reference sequence). V trimming: 6 bases; J trimming: 2 bases; junction bases outside the gene matches: 6. The CDR3 contains 14 residues.

This clone was counted a single time. The chain has TRBV27 and TRBJ2-7; D remains ambiguous. V lost 5 bases and J lost 0, with 14 bases in between. Germline-derived CDR1 and CDR2 are MNHEY and SMNVEV (reference sequence). The CDR3 is made up of 15 amino acids. CDR3 DNA sequence: TGTGCCAGCAGTCTTTCAAGTAGGAGCTCCTACGAGCAGTACTTC. Translation: CASSLSSRSSYEQYF.

The rearrangement links TRBV7-6 to TRBJ2-1, with D perhaps matching TRBD2 (6 bases). V lost 1 base and J 15 bases, leaving 10 bases between the germline ends. The CDR3 loop spans 11 amino acids. CDR1 SGHVS and CDR2 FNYEAQ come from the germline V gene. For the CDR3, the DNA is TGTGCCAGCAGCTTAGGGGACTCGGTGTTCTTC. This encodes CASSLGDSVFF. Combining the CDR3 with reference TRBV7-6 and TRBJ2-1 gives the whole variable domain GAGVSQSPRYKVTKRGQDVALRCDPISGHVSLYWYRQALGQGPEFLTYFNYEAQQDKSGLPNDRFSAERPEGSISTLTIQRTEQRDSAMYRCASSLGDSVFFGPGTRLTVL.

V is TRBV2 and J is TRBJ2-1; D may be TRBD2 (6 bases). Germline V gene lookup returns CDR1 SNHLY and CDR2 FYNNEI. V was cut by 8 bases and J by 0 bases, with 17 bases left in between. This CDR3 spans 16 amino acids. The CDR3 protein is CASGMVAAVSYNEQFF. Here the CDR3 DNA reads TGTGCCAGCGGTATGGTAGCGGCTGTCTCCTACAATGAGCAGTTCTTC. Drawing the rest from reference TRBV2 and TRBJ2-1, the complete variable domain is EPEVTQTPSHQVTQMGQEVILRCVPISNHLYFYWYRQILGQKVEFLVSFYNNEISEKSEIFDDQFSVERPDGSNFTLKIRSTKLEDSAMYFCASGMVAAVSYNEQFFGPGTRLTVL.

The chain joins TRBV2 to TRBJ1-2, with TRBD1 identical over 8 bases. In germline, CDR1 is SNHLY, CDR2 FYNNEI. V gave up 10 bases and J gave up 10 bases; unmatched junction bases: 5. The CDR3 sequence is 10 residues long. The CDR3, as DNA: TGTGCCACCCGGACAGGGACCTACACCTTC. Its translation is CATRTGTYTF. The full variable domain, in which reference TRBV2 and TRBJ1-2 provide the parts outside the CDR3, is EPEVTQTPSHQVTQMGQEVILRCVPISNHLYFYWYRQILGQKVEFLVSFYNNEISEKSEIFDDQFSVERPDGSNFTLKIRSTKLEDSAMYFCATRTGTYTFGSGTRLTVV.

This chain uses TRBV27 with TRBJ1-6; D is possibly TRBD1 (5 bases). The V end lost 1 base, the J end lost 10 bases, and 8 bases lay between the germline ends. Germline lookup yields CDR1 MNHEY and CDR2 SMNVEV (reference sequence). CDR3 length equals 13 residues. The CDR3 sequence: CASSLWGDSPLHF. DNA of the CDR3: TGTGCCAGCAGTTTATGGGGGGACTCACCCCTCCACTTT.

The sample holds a few counts of this clone. The genes are TRBV19 and TRBJ1-3; tentatively, D is TRBD1 (5 bases). Germline V gene sequence: CDR1 LNHDA, CDR2 SQIVND (reference sequence). The CDR3 totals 15 residues. Trimming took off 6 bases at V and 0 bases at J, with 12 bases between the two ends. The CDR3 reads CASRTRDSSGNTIYF. CDR3 bases: TGTGCCAGTAGAACCCGTGACAGCTCTGGAAACACCATATATTTT.

The V gene is TRBV6-6, the J gene TRBJ1-1; 8 bases match TRBD1. This CDR3 comprises 13 residues. The V gene's germline CDR1 is MNHNY and CDR2 SVGAGI (reference sequence). V shed 6 bases, J shed 6 bases, and the junction held 6 bases outside the gene matches. In DNA form, the CDR3 reads TGTGCCAGCAGGCCAGGGGGCTACTCTGAAGCTTTCTTT. Its protein product is CASRPGGYSEAFF.

The genes are TRBV19 and TRBJ2-7; 7 nucleotides agree with TRBD1. CDR3 length: 14 amino acids. V shed 4 bases and J 6 bases; nucleotides not matched to a gene: 9. Germline-derived CDR1 and CDR2 are LNHDA and SQIVND (reference sequence). The CDR3 bases are TGTGCCAGTAGTACTACAGGGGCCGGGCGCGAGCAGTACTTC. It translates to CASSTTGAGREQYF.

The chain couples TRBV5-1 to TRBJ2-1; D may be TRBD1 (5 bases). V lost 3 bases and J 0 bases, leaving 16 bases between the germline ends. Germline lookup yields CDR1 SGHRS and CDR2 YFSETQ. CDR3 length: 17 residues. CDR3 DNA: TGCGCCAGCAGCTCGTACCGGACACTTACCTCCTACAATGAGCAGTTCTTC. Amino acids: CASSSYRTLTSYNEQFF.

V usage is TRBV10-3 and J usage is TRBJ1-2; the D gene is possibly TRBD1 (5 bases). V gave up 9 bases and J gave up 4 bases, with 12 bases separating them. This CDR3 is 12 amino acids long. In germline, CDR1 is ENHRY, CDR2 SYGVKD. Written as DNA, the CDR3 is TGTGCCATACAATCGGGGGGCTATGGCTACACCTTC. Its protein product is CAIQSGGYGYTF.

The J gene is TRBJ1-1, the V gene TRBV5-1; 7 bases agree with TRBD1. V lost 1 base, J lost 7 bases, and 4 bases stayed unmatched. Germline CDR1 is SGHRS and CDR2 is YFSETQ. The CDR3 length is 13 residues. Here the CDR3 DNA reads TGCGCCAGCAGCTTGCGGACAGGTTATGAAGCTTTCTTT. Translated, it gives CASSLRTGYEAFF.

The CDR3 spells CASSQDRAGRGGYTF. The CDR3, as DNA: TGCGCCAGCAGCCAAGATCGGGCAGGGCGGGGTGGCTACACCTTC. The rearrangement joins TRBV4-3 to TRBJ1-2, with a possible D match to TRBD1 (5 bases). Germline assignment: CDR1 LGHNA and CDR2 YSLEER. This CDR3 region has 15 residues. Trimming pared 0 bases from V and 7 bases from J, leaving 15 bases between.

This rearrangement joins TRBV5-6 to TRBJ2-6; weak D call: TRBD1 (6 bases). The germline CDR1 and CDR2 sequences are SGHDT and YYEEEE. Trimming stripped 2 bases from V and 0 bases from J, with 12 bases between. The CDR3 runs to 17 residues. CDR3 coding DNA: TGTGCCAGCAGCTTCAACAGGGTAAGCTCTGGGGCCAACGTCCTGACTTTC. This sequence encodes CASSFNRVSSGANVLTF. Looking up the rest from reference TRBV5-6 and TRBJ2-6 gives the full variable domain: DAGVTQSPTHLIKTRGQQVTLRCSPKSGHDTVSWYQQALGQGPQFIFQYYEEEERQRGNFPDRFSGHQFPNYSSELNVNALLLGDSALYLCASSFNRVSSGANVLTFGAGSRLTVL.

The rearrangement links TRBV28 to TRBJ1-1; 7 nucleotides match TRBD1. This CDR3 spans 16 amino acids. CDR1 is MDHEN, CDR2 SYDVKM, per germline. Losses at the gene ends were 6 bases for V and 1 base for J; bases not matched to a gene: 11. CDR3 loop: CASSPRGRGWNTEAFF. For the CDR3, the DNA is TGTGCCAGCAGCCCACGGGGCAGGGGGTGGAACACTGAAGCTTTCTTT.

In the case of this clone: A read error may account for a junction end that differs from germline. The V and J genes are TRBV7-9 and TRBJ2-7; D perhaps matches TRBD1 (5 bases). Germline CDR1 and CDR2: SEHNR and FQNEAQ (reference sequence). The CDR3 loop spans 11 amino acids. The CDR3 loop reads CASSLAVQTAF. The CDR3 bases are TGTGCCAGCAGCTTAGCTGTCCAGACAGCCTTC.

The chain recombines TRBV2 with TRBJ2-7; no firm D call. CDR3 length: 13 amino acids. CDR1 SNHLY and CDR2 FYNNEI come from the germline V gene. Trimming shortened V by 4 bases and J by 5 bases, and 12 bases separated the two germline ends. CDR3 in DNA: TGTGCCAGCAGTGTGACACAAGCCAACGAGCAGTACTTC. The encoded protein is CASSVTQANEQYF.

This clone was detected a few times. This chain connects TRBV11-3 to TRBJ2-7; TRBD1 matches at 8 bases. V was clipped by 1 base and J by 5 bases; unmatched bases: 4. The CDR3 length is 14 residues. Germline CDR1 reads SGHNT; CDR2 reads YENEEA. The CDR3 sequence is CASSLGTGLDEQYF. For the CDR3, the DNA is TGTGCCAGCAGCTTAGGGACAGGGTTAGACGAGCAGTACTTC.

The chain recombines TRBV6-4 with TRBJ1-2; D is perhaps TRBD1 (5 bases). In germline, CDR1 is MRHNA, CDR2 SNTAGT. The CDR3 extends over 15 amino acids. Trimming took off 6 bases at V and 3 bases at J, with 17 bases between the two ends. The CDR3 reads CASSDRPGRDYGYTF. CDR3 coding DNA: TGTGCCAGCAGCGACCGCCCTGGCAGGGACTATGGCTACACCTTC.